The 22 T cell receptor beta chains in this list originate from one sample, sequenced in a study of Graves' ophthalmopathy and Graves' hyperthyroidism. RNA transcripts yielded amplified TCR beta CDR3 regions. Second-round multiplex PCR followed a first-round RT-PCR using HTBI primers. TCRdb reprocessed the multiplex PCR reads via MiXCR and lists one record per CDR3 protein. This sample yields 150,000 or so distinct CDR3 sequences, of which roughly two fifths are seen a single time; roughly 8.9% belongs to the top ten. Material for sequencing was peripheral blood. The receptor source for this set is a man aged 25 to 40 with Graves' ophthalmopathy.

This clonotype was picked up many times. The gene calls are TRBV29-1 and TRBJ2-7, with D possibly TRBD2 on 6 matching bases. CDR3 length equals 12 residues. Germline CDR1 is SQVTM and CDR2 is ANQGSEA. Trimming took 3 bases from V and 7 from J, leaving 13 bases between them. The DNA for the CDR3 is TGCAGCGTTGATTCGGGCCGGGGGGAGCAGTACTTC. Translated, it gives CSVDSGRGEQYF.

The chain joins TRBV7-2 to TRBJ1-2; tentatively, D is TRBD1 (5 bases). V lost 5 bases and J 5 bases, leaving 9 bases between the germline ends. Germline CDR1 is SGHTA and CDR2 is FQGNSA. This CDR3 contains 12 residues. CDR3 residues: CASSQRGYGYTF. The CDR3 nucleotides are TGTGCCAGCAGCCAGAGGGGTTATGGCTACACCTTC. The full variable domain, in which reference TRBV7-2 and TRBJ1-2 provide the parts outside the CDR3, is GAGVSQSPSNKVTEKGKDVELRCDPISGHTALYWYRQSLGQGLEFLIYFQGNSAPDKSGLPSDRFSAERTGGSVSTLTIQRTQQEDSAVYLCASSQRGYGYTFGSGTRLTVV.

This clonotype was recorded at least ten times. The gene calls are TRBV11-3 and TRBJ2-7, with TRBD2 matching over 12 bases. With V trimmed by 1 base and J by 4 bases, 5 bases remained unmatched. Per germline, CDR1 SGHNT and CDR2 YENEEA. CDR3 length: 16 amino acids. CDR3 sequence (DNA): TGTGCCAGCAGCTTAGGACTAGCGGGAGCGGGTTACGAGCAGTACTTC. Translation gives CASSLGLAGAGYEQYF.

This clonotype was seen repeatedly, ten times or more. The V and J genes are TRBV28 and TRBJ2-5, with D tentatively TRBD1 or TRBD2 (5 bases each). This CDR3 contains 14 residues. Germline lookup yields CDR1 MDHEN and CDR2 SYDVKM. V lost 5 bases to trimming and J lost 4 bases, with 14 bases between them. The DNA of the CDR3 is TGTGCCAGCAGTCCTGAGTGGGGGAGAGAGACCCAGTACTTC. Protein sequence: CASSPEWGRETQYF.

This clonotype appeared many times. V is TRBV30 and J is TRBJ1-2, with TRBD1 as a possible D gene (6 bases). The CDR3 covers 13 residues. Germline CDR1 and CDR2: GTSNPN and SVGIG (reference sequence). V shed 1 base and J shed 3 bases, with 9 bases lying between them. CDR3 nucleotides: TGTGCCTGGAGTGGGGGGCTGTACTATGGCTACACCTTC. Residues: CAWSGGLYYGYTF.

This clonotype occurred many times. V is TRBV9 and J is TRBJ1-3, with 8 positions matching TRBD1. This CDR3 region has 15 residues. Germline V CDR1 and CDR2: SGDLS, YYNGEE. V trimming: 4 bases; J trimming: 8 bases; junction bases outside the gene matches: 11. The CDR3 region has the DNA TGTGCCAGCAGCCCGCCCGGGACAGGAGGCCACACCATATATTTT. Its translation: CASSPPGTGGHTIYF.

This clonotype was seen once. The chain has TRBV20-1 and TRBJ1-2; tentative D call: TRBD1 (5 bases). CDR1 is DFQATT, CDR2 SNEGSKA, per germline (reference sequence). The CDR3 extends over 12 amino acids. With 2 bases removed from V and 6 bases from J, the gap between germline ends came to 10 bases. The CDR3 DNA reads as TGCAGTGCTAGATCAACGGGGGATGGCTACACCTTC. Encoded protein: CSARSTGDGYTF.

V gene TRBV6-5 combines with J gene TRBJ2-5; no reliable D call. CDR3 length equals 13 residues. Germline-derived CDR1 and CDR2 are MNHEY and SVGAGI. V was trimmed by 2 bases and J by 4 bases, leaving 8 bases between them. In nucleotides, the CDR3 is TGTGCCAGCAGTTACAAAGGGCGAGAGACCCAGTACTTC. Translating gives CASSYKGRETQYF.

V gene TRBV6-1 combines with J gene TRBJ2-7; D gene ambiguous. The CDR3 sequence is 12 residues long. Trimming cost V 7 bases and J 5 bases, with 12 bases left between them. Germline V lookup: CDR1 MNHNS, CDR2 SASEGT. The CDR3 bases are TGTGCCAGCAACACCCCAGGTCACGAGCAGTACTTC. The encoded protein is CASNTPGHEQYF.

The rearrangement joins TRBV6-5 to TRBJ2-7; TRBD1 agrees at 7 bases. This CDR3 region has 13 residues. Trimming cost V 4 bases and J 5 bases; bases outside gene matches: 5. CDR1 and CDR2 (germline): MNHEY, SVGAGI. The CDR3 sequence is CASSSDRVHEQYF. The CDR3 nucleotides read TGTGCCAGCAGTTCCGACAGGGTCCACGAGCAGTACTTC.

This clonotype came up many times. The gene calls are TRBV12-3 or TRBV12-4 and TRBJ2-2; D is undetermined. V shed 6 bases and J shed 4 bases, with 18 bases lying between them. CDR3 length: 16 amino acids. The CDR3 reads CASSPGPQSSTGELFF. CDR3 DNA sequence: TGTGCCAGCAGCCCTGGTCCACAGAGTTCCACCGGGGAGCTGTTTTTT.

This clonotype was detected many times. This chain uses TRBV27 with TRBJ1-5; D gene ambiguous. The CDR3 totals 13 residues. Germline V gene sequence: CDR1 MNHEY, CDR2 SMNVEV (reference sequence). The V end was cut by 5 bases, the J end by 0 bases, with 5 bases between. As DNA, the CDR3 is TGTGCCAGCAGTGTTCATAGCAATCAGCCCCAGCATTTT. Its translation: CASSVHSNQPQHF.

This clonotype was recorded many times. This rearrangement joins TRBV4-2 to TRBJ1-5; TRBD1 is a possible D gene (5 bases). Germline assignment: CDR1 LGHNA and CDR2 YNFKEQ. This CDR3 region has 17 residues. V lost 4 bases and J 0 bases, leaving 16 bases between the germline ends. CDR3 bases: TGTGCCAGCAGCCCTCGGGACGGAGAGGCTAGCAATCAGCCCCAGCATTTT. It encodes CASSPRDGEASNQPQHF.

This clonotype has more than one count but fewer than ten. The V gene is TRBV11-2, the J gene TRBJ2-7; 7 positions agree with TRBD2. Trimming cost V 6 bases and J 0 bases; bases outside gene matches: 11. Germline-derived CDR1 and CDR2 are SGHAT and FQNNGV. CDR3 length equals 16 residues. CDR3 residues: CASRALRREISYEQYF. CDR3 DNA sequence: TGTGCCAGCAGGGCCCTGCGGCGGGAGATCTCCTACGAGCAGTACTTC.

This chain connects TRBV6-1 to TRBJ2-7, with TRBD1 as a possible D gene (6 bases). CDR3 length: 15 residues. Germline CDR1 and CDR2: MNHNS and SASEGT. Trimming removed 1 base at V and 5 bases at J, with 15 bases between. CDR3 in amino acids: CASSEGTASSHEQYF. The CDR3 nucleotides read TGTGCCAGCAGTGAAGGGACAGCCTCTTCCCACGAGCAGTACTTC.

This clonotype has at least ten counts. V and J are TRBV6-5 and TRBJ1-5, with D tentatively TRBD1 (6 bases). Germline V gene lookup returns CDR1 MNHEY and CDR2 SVGAGI. Trimming took off 4 bases at V and 6 bases at J, with 10 bases between the two ends. The length of the CDR3 is 13 residues. The CDR3 loop reads CASSWGLGQPQHF. CDR3 in DNA: TGTGCCAGCAGTTGGGGGCTCGGTCAGCCCCAGCATTTT.

This clonotype was recorded at least ten times. The chain is built from TRBV7-2 and TRBJ1-6, with 9 positions matching TRBD1. J gave up 3 bases and V 5 bases, and 5 bases lay outside the gene matches. This CDR3 spans 16 amino acids. CDR1 is SGHTA, CDR2 FQGNSA, per germline. The CDR3 protein is CASSLGTGHYNSPLHF. CDR3 nucleotide sequence: TGTGCCAGCAGCCTCGGGACAGGGCACTATAATTCACCCCTCCACTTT.

This clonotype was seen repeatedly, ten times or more. The chain carries TRBV12-3 or TRBV12-4 and TRBJ1-1; perhaps TRBD1 as D (6 bases). V was clipped by 3 bases and J by 4 bases, with 12 bases between them. The CDR3 spans 14 residues. CDR3 DNA: TGTGCCAGCAGTTTCATGGGGGGCGGCACTGAAGCTTTCTTT. As protein: CASSFMGGGTEAFF.

This clonotype was recorded many times. The chain uses TRBV6-4 and TRBJ1-1; D might be TRBD1 (5 bases). Germline V lookup: CDR1 MRHNA, CDR2 SNTAGT. The CDR3 totals 13 residues. Trimming stripped 2 bases from V and 9 bases from J, with 13 bases between. CDR3 loop: CASSDNQGVKAFF. CDR3 in DNA: TGTGCCAGCAGTGACAACCAAGGGGTCAAAGCTTTCTTT.

This clonotype occurred many times. The rearrangement links TRBV12-3 or TRBV12-4 to TRBJ2-5; the D gene could be TRBD1 or TRBD2 (5 bases each). The CDR3 sequence is 16 residues long. V was shortened by 5 bases and J by 3 bases, with 19 bases between the two germline ends. CDR3 region: CASSDQWTGREETQYF. In DNA, the CDR3 is TGTGCCAGCAGTGACCAATGGACGGGGCGGGAAGAGACCCAGTACTTC.

There are many counts of this clonotype. V usage is TRBV24-1 and J usage is TRBJ1-1, with D tentatively TRBD1 (5 bases). V was cut by 4 bases and J by 1 base, with 12 bases left in between. Germline CDR1 is KGHDR and CDR2 is SFDVKD. The CDR3 contains 15 residues. In DNA form, the CDR3 reads TGTGCCACCAGTGAATCCGGGACGGAGAACACTGAAGCTTTCTTT. As protein: CATSESGTENTEAFF.

The table lists this clonotype with a count of one. V and J are TRBV4-2 and TRBJ2-5; D may be TRBD1 (5 bases). Trimming shortened V by 4 bases and J by 5 bases, and 14 bases separated the two germline ends. The CDR3 covers 14 residues. Per the germline V gene, CDR1 is LGHNA and CDR2 is YNFKEQ. Written as DNA, the CDR3 is TGTGCCAGCAGCCCAGCATTGGGGCAGGAGACCCAGTACTTC. It yields the protein CASSPALGQETQYF.